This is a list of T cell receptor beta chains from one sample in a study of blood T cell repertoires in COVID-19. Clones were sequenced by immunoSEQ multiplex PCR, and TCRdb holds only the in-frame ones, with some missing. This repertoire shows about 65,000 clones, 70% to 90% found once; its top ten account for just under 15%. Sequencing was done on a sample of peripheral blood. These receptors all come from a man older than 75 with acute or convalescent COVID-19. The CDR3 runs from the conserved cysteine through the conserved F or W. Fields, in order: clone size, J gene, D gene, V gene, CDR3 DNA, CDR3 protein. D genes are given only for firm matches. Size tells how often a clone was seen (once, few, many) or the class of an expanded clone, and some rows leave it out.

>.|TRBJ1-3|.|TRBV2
TGTGCCAGCAGTGAGGGTCTTCAGGGTTCTGGAAACACCATATATTTT
CASSEGLQGSGNTIYF
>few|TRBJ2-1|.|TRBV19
TGTGCCAGTAGTCCCTTAGGAGGTGGGGTAAACAATGAGCAGTTCTTC
CASSPLGGGVNNEQFF
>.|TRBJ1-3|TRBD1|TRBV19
TGTGCCAGTACCCCGGACAGGGACCTCTCTGGAAACACCATATATTTT
CASTPDRDLSGNTIYF
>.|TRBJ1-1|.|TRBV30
TGTGCCTGGAGGCGGTATATGAACACTGAAGCTTTCTTT
CAWRRYMNTEAFF
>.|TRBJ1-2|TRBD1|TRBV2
TGTGCCAGCAGTGTACAGGGGGCGTATGGCTACACCTTC
CASSVQGAYGYTF
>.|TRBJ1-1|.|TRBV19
TGTGCCAGTAGTATCGGGGTTCGGGCTGAAGCTTTCTTT
CASSIGVRAEAFF
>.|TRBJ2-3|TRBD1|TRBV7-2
TGTGCCAGCAGCCCCGGACAGGTCAGGGGTACGCAGTATTTT
CASSPGQVRGTQYF
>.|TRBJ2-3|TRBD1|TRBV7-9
TGTGCCAGCAGCTTTTTCGGACAGGGAAACACAGATACGCAGTATTTT
CASSFFGQGNTDTQYF
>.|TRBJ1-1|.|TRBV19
TGTGCCAGTAGTATCTCAGGGCCCCGCGTCACTGAAGCTTTCTTT
CASSISGPRVTEAFF
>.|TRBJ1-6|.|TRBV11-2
TGTGCCAGCAGCTTATTCTCGGGAAATTCACCCCTCCACTTT
CASSLFSGNSPLHF
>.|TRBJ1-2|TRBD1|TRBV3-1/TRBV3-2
TGTGCCAGCAGCCCCCGGGACAGTGCCTTGGAGAATGGCTACACCTTC
CASSPRDSALENGYTF
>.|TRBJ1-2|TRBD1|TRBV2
TGTGCCAGCAGTGGGGACAGGGAGGGCGGCTACACCTTC
CASSGDREGGYTF
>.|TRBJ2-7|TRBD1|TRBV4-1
TGCGCCAGCAGCCAGGACGACAGGGATAGGGACGAGCAGTACTTC
CASSQDDRDRDEQYF
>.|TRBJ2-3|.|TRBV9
TGTGCCAGCAGCCCCGCCCCTAGGACAGTCACAGATACGCAGTATTTT
CASSPAPRTVTDTQYF
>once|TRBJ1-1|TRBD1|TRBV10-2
TGCGCCAGCAGAGAGACAGGGGCCGGGAACACTGAAGCTTTCTTT
CASRETGAGNTEAFF
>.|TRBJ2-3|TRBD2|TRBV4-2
TGTGCCAGCAGCCAAGGGAGCGGGGGCCGCGGGGGGGATACGCAGTATTTT
CASSQGSGGRGGDTQYF
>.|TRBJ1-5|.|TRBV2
TGTGCCAGCAGTGAAGCGGTGACAGTTCCTAATCAGCCCCAGCATTTT
CASSEAVTVPNQPQHF
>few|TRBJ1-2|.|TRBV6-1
TGTGCCAGCAGTGAAGCGACCGGGACACCGATTTATGGCTACACCTTC
CASSEATGTPIYGYTF
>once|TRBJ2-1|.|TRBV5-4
TGTGCCAGCAGCTTTGGTCAGATTGACAATGAGCAGTTCTTC
CASSFGQIDNEQFF
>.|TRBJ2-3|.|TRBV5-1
TGCGCCAGCAGATACGACAGAGCCGATACGCAGTATTTT
CASRYDRADTQYF
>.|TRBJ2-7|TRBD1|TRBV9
TGTGCCAGCAGCGCCGGGACAGAGTCCTACGAGCAGTACTTC
CASSAGTESYEQYF
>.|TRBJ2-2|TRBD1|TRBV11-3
TGTGCCAGCAGCTTAAGGGGGCGGGTCACCGGGGAGCTGTTTTTT
CASSLRGRVTGELFF
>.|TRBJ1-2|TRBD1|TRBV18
TGTGCCAGCTCACCCGGGACAGGGCATGGCTACACCTTC
CASSPGTGHGYTF